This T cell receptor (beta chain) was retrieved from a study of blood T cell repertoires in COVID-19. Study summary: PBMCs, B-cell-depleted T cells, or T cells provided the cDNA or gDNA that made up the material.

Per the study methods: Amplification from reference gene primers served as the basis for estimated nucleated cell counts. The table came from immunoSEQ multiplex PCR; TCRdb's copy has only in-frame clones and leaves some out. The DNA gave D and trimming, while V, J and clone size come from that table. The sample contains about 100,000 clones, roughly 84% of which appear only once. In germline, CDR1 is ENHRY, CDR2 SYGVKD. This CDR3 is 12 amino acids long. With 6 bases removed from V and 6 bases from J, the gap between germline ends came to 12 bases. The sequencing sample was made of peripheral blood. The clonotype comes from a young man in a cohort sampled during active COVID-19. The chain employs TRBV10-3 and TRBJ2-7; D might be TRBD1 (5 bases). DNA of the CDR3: TGTGCCATCAGCGGTACAACAGGCGAGCAGTACTTC. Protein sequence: CAISGTTGEQYF.